One and the same sample provided the 18 T cell receptor beta chains below, sequenced in a study of glioma-infiltrating T cells. TCR alpha and beta CDR3 regions were amplified from RNA using iRepertoire nested multiplex PCR. TCRdb re-called the multiplex PCR reads through MiXCR, storing one row per CDR3 protein. This table holds about 190,000 distinct CDR3 sequences, around 32% found once. The sample consisted of glioma tissue, nonneoplastic brain tissue, or PBMCs (not recorded which). These receptors were collected from a human donor with low-grade glioma or glioblastoma, undergoing nonglioma brain surgery, or in good health (not recorded which).

The DNA of the CDR3 is TGTGCCAGCAGCTCGGACCGGGACGCGCGATCATTGGTGGAGCAGTACTTC. As protein: CASSSDRDARSLVEQYF. This chain joins TRBV7-9 and TRBJ2-7; perhaps D is TRBD1 or TRBD2 (5 bases each). Germline V gives CDR1 SEHNR, CDR2 FQNEAQ (reference sequence). The CDR3 runs to 17 residues. Deletions cut 4 bases from V and 7 bases from J, with 26 bases between. Full variable domain (rest looked up from reference TRBV7-9 and TRBJ2-7): DTGVSQNPRHKITKRGQNVTFRCDPISEHNRLYWYRQTLGQGPEFLTYFQNEAQLEKSRLLSDRFSAERPKGSFSTLEIQRTEQGDSAMYLCASSSDRDARSLVEQYFGPGTRLTVT.

With regard to this clonotype: With a much larger clone just one base away, this may be a read error. The rearrangement joins TRBV7-2 to TRBJ2-5; no definite D call. The CDR3 covers 13 residues. CDR1 and CDR2 from the germline V gene are SGHTA and FQGNSA. In DNA form, the CDR3 reads TGTGCCAGCAGCTCGTATGGTCAAGAGACCAAGTACTTC. Translated: CASSSYGQETKYF. The full variable domain, completed using reference TRBV7-2 and TRBJ2-5, is GAGVSQSPSNKVTEKGKDVELRCDPISGHTALYWYRQSLGQGLEFLIYFQGNSAPDKSGLPSDRFSAERTGGSVSTLTIQRTQQEDSAVYLCASSSYGQETKYFGPGTRLLVL.

This clonotype came up many times. The J gene is TRBJ2-3, the V gene TRBV4-1, with D possibly being TRBD2 (5 bases). CDR3 length: 16 residues. Germline CDR1 is MGHRA and CDR2 is YSYEKL. V was cut by 1 base and J by 2 bases, with 13 bases left in between. CDR3: CASSQGPGSPTDTQYF. As DNA, the CDR3 is TGCGCCAGCAGCCAAGGGCCTGGGAGCCCCACAGATACGCAGTATTTT.

This chain uses TRBV14 with TRBJ2-5; 7 bases line up with TRBD1. The CDR3 is made up of 15 amino acids. With V trimmed by 5 bases and J by 0 bases, 6 bases remained unmatched. Looked up from germline, CDR1 is SGHDN and CDR2 is FVKESK. CDR3 nucleotides: TGTGCCAGCAGCGCCATTACAGGGGACCAAGAGACCCAGTACTTC. Residues: CASSAITGDQETQYF.

A single count supports this clonotype. The CDR3 coding sequence is TGTGCCAGCAGCATAGGGACAGGGGTCTACAATGAGCAGTTCTTC. Protein: CASSIGTGVYNEQFF. The V and J genes are TRBV9 and TRBJ2-1, with 10 bases lining up with TRBD1. CDR1 and CDR2 (germline): SGDLS, YYNGEE. The CDR3 consists of 15 residues. Unmatched junction bases numbered 4, after V lost 4 bases and J lost 3 bases.

Notes on this clonotype: One base away lies a much larger clone, so this may be a sequencing read error. The chain combines TRBV20-1 with TRBJ2-6, with D possibly matching TRBD1 (5 bases). Germline V CDR1 and CDR2: DFQATT, SNEGSKA (reference sequence). The CDR3 is 14 residues long. The CDR3 DNA follows: TGCAGTGCTAGAGGCTACTCTGGGGCCAACGTCCTGATTTTC. Translation: CSARGYSGANVLIF.

The chain employs TRBV5-4 and TRBJ1-6; 7 bases agree with TRBD1. Germline CDR1 SGHNT, CDR2 YYREEE (reference sequence). Trimming at V came to 4 bases and at J to 10 bases, leaving 8 bases not matched to a gene. The CDR3 consists of 14 residues. This chain's CDR3 is CASSPTGLGSPLHF. The CDR3 DNA is TGTGCCAGCAGCCCGACAGGGCTAGGGTCACCCCTCCACTTT.

V is TRBV15 and J is TRBJ1-5; D call uncertain. Germline V gene lookup returns CDR1 LNHNV and CDR2 YYDKDF (reference sequence). The length of the CDR3 is 16 residues. With 1 base removed from V and 0 bases from J, the gap between germline ends came to 10 bases. CDR3 amino acids: CATSRVGDTSNQPQHF. The CDR3 nucleotides are TGTGCCACCAGCAGAGTGGGAGACACTAGCAATCAGCCCCAGCATTTT.

The gene calls are TRBV12-3 or TRBV12-4 and TRBJ2-7, with unresolved D. Trimming left V 3 bases short and J 2 bases short, with 11 bases between. The CDR3 extends over 14 amino acids. The CDR3: CASSFVASPYEQYF. CDR3 DNA sequence: TGTGCCAGCAGTTTTGTCGCGTCGCCCTACGAGCAGTACTTC.

V usage is TRBV12-3 or TRBV12-4 and J usage is TRBJ2-5; D is undetermined. Trimming removed 3 bases at V and 4 bases at J, with 9 bases between. There are 13 residues in the CDR3. In nucleotides, the CDR3 is TGTGCCAGCAGTTTTGTGGTGAGAGAGACCCAGTACTTC. Residues: CASSFVVRETQYF.

The chain has TRBV30 and TRBJ1-1; 7 nucleotides align to TRBD1. Losses at the gene ends were 5 bases for V and 4 bases for J; bases not matched to a gene: 10. There are 14 residues in the CDR3. Germline V CDR1 and CDR2: GTSNPN, SVGIG (reference sequence). CDR3 in DNA: TGTGCCTGGGGGGACAGCCGGGCGGTCACTGAAGCTTTCTTT. Translating gives CAWGDSRAVTEAFF. The entire variable domain, with the rest obtained from reference TRBV30 and TRBJ1-1, is as follows: SQTIHQWPATLVQPVGSPLSLECTVEGTSNPNLYWYRQAAGRGLQLLFYSVGIGQISSEVPQNLSASRPQDRQFILSSKKLLLSDSGFYLCAWGDSRAVTEAFFGQGTRLTVV.

The chain joins TRBV3-1 to TRBJ2-1, with 13 bases identical to TRBD2. The germline gives CDR1 LGHDT, CDR2 YNNKEL (reference sequence). Germline trimming cut 0 bases from V and 5 bases from J; bases unmatched to any gene: 4. This CDR3 region has 17 residues. CDR3 DNA: TGTGCCAGCAGCCAAGATTTCGGGACTAGCGGGAACAATGAGCAGTTCTTC. Its translation: CASSQDFGTSGNNEQFF.

This clonotype has just a few counts. The chain carries TRBV29-1 and TRBJ1-1; tentative D call: TRBD1 (5 bases). V was shortened by 7 bases and J by 0 bases, with 15 bases between the two germline ends. The length of the CDR3 is 14 residues. CDR1 SQVTM and CDR2 ANQGSEA come from the germline V gene. CDR3 in amino acids: CSAQPDTLNTEAFF. The CDR3 DNA is TGCAGCGCCCAACCGGACACACTGAACACTGAAGCTTTCTTT.

The chain is built from TRBV7-9 and TRBJ2-7; 10 positions match TRBD1. This CDR3 comprises 15 residues. Trimming removed 5 bases from V and 4 bases from J; junction bases left unmatched: 8. Germline V gives CDR1 SEHNR, CDR2 FQNEAQ (reference sequence). The chain's CDR3 is CASSQTGGLKYEQYF. CDR3 nucleotides: TGTGCCAGCAGCCAGACAGGGGGCTTAAAGTACGAGCAGTACTTC.

This clonotype was recorded many times. The CDR3 spells CASSFRGLDSLYGYTF. For the CDR3, the DNA is TGTGCCAGCAGTTTCAGGGGATTGGACAGCCTCTATGGCTACACCTTC. The chain uses TRBV27 and TRBJ1-2; a possible D gene is TRBD1 (6 bases). The CDR3 is 16 amino acids. V was clipped by 3 bases and J by 4 bases, with 18 bases between them. CDR1 and CDR2 from the germline V gene are MNHEY and SMNVEV (reference sequence).

This clonotype has ten or more counts. The V call is TRBV11-2, the J call TRBJ2-1; the match to TRBD1 covers 7 bases. Germline V CDR1 and CDR2: SGHAT, FQNNGV. The trim removed 5 bases at V and 6 bases at J, leaving 4 bases unmatched. CDR3 length: 13 amino acids. CDR3 region: CASSPNRGNEQFF. DNA of the CDR3: TGTGCCAGCAGCCCCAACAGGGGCAATGAGCAGTTCTTC. The complete variable domain, with remaining parts taken from reference TRBV11-2 and TRBJ2-1, reads EAGVAQSPRYKIIEKRQSVAFWCNPISGHATLYWYQQILGQGPKLLIQFQNNGVVDDSQLPKDRFSAERLKGVDSTLKIQPAKLEDSAVYLCASSPNRGNEQFFGPGTRLTVL.

This clonotype was picked up many times. The V and J genes are TRBV7-2 and TRBJ1-4, with 8 bases fitting TRBD1. The CDR3 is 15 amino acids. Germline CDR1 reads SGHTA; CDR2 reads FQGNSA. The trim removed 5 bases at V and 7 bases at J, leaving 9 bases unmatched. CDR3 protein: CASSPRQGYREKLFF. The CDR3 nucleotides are TGTGCCAGCAGCCCCCGACAGGGGTATCGTGAAAAACTGTTTTTT.

In this sample, this clonotype turned up many times. The CDR3 spells CASSLRTGILGNQPQHF. In nucleotides, the CDR3 is TGTGCCAGCAGCTTAAGGACAGGGATCTTGGGCAATCAGCCCCAGCATTTT. This rearrangement joins TRBV7-2 to TRBJ1-5; 8 nucleotides agree with TRBD1. The CDR3 has 17 amino acids. The germline V gene encodes CDR1 SGHTA and CDR2 FQGNSA. Germline trimming cut 2 bases from V and 2 bases from J; bases unmatched to any gene: 8.